The rows below give T cell receptor beta chains drawn from one sample of a study of blood T cell repertoires in COVID-19. Method: immunoSEQ multiplex PCR; TCRdb's copy keeps in-frame clones and lacks some. Here the sample spans about 180,000 clones, approximately 88% being singletons. Sequenced input: peripheral blood. These receptors were taken from a man between 18 and 29 years old with active or convalescent COVID-19. The CDR3 runs from the conserved cysteine through the conserved F or W. D genes are given only for firm matches. Clone size is shown for a subset of rows, as once, few, many or a class of expanded clone.

D gene	V gene	clone size	J gene	CDR3 DNA	CDR3 protein
.	TRBV6-1	.	TRBJ2-1	TGTGCCAGCAGTGAATCCAGGGTGGATGAGCAGTTCTTC	CASSESRVDEQFF
.	TRBV14	.	TRBJ1-3	TGTGCCAGCAGAGCCACCTCTGGAAACACCATATATTTT	CASRATSGNTIYF
.	TRBV10-3	.	TRBJ2-7	TGTGCCATCAGTGAGTCATGGCTCCGCCTTCCCTACGAGCAGTACTTC	CAISESWLRLPYEQYF
TRBD1	TRBV3-1/TRBV3-2	.	TRBJ1-2	TGTGCCAGCAGCGGGGACAGGTTGAACTATGGCTACACCTTC	CASSGDRLNYGYTF
.	TRBV20-1	.	TRBJ1-1	TGCAGTGCCCAGGTGGGGGGTTTAGCTTTCTTT	CSAQVGGLAFF
.	TRBV10-1	.	TRBJ2-1	TGCGCCAGCAGTGAGTCTAGGAGGGGATTATCCTACAATGAGCAGTTCTTC	CASSESRRGLSYNEQFF
.	TRBV5-6	.	TRBJ2-7	TGTGCCAGCAGTCGCCTACAGGGCACCTACGAGCAGTACTTC	CASSRLQGTYEQYF
.	TRBV18	few	TRBJ2-7	TGTGCCAGCTCACCTAGAGCAGGGGAAGTGTACGAGCAGTACTTC	CASSPRAGEVYEQYF
.	TRBV5-1	once	TRBJ1-6	TGCGCCAGCAGCTTCGAAGGGAGCTCCTATAATTCACCCCTCCACTTT	CASSFEGSSYNSPLHF
TRBD2	TRBV19	.	TRBJ2-5	TGTGCCAGTAGTGCCCTACTAGCGGGAGCAGCAGAGACCCAGTACTTC	CASSALLAGAAETQYF
.	TRBV28	.	TRBJ2-7	TGTGCCAGCAGCCCGGACACCCCAGGGTACGAGCAGTACTTC	CASSPDTPGYEQYF
TRBD2	TRBV6-5	.	TRBJ2-2	TGTGCCAGCAGCCAAGCGGGGGGGTCAACCGGGGAGCTGTTTTTT	CASSQAGGSTGELFF
TRBD1	TRBV13	once	TRBJ2-5	TGTGCCAGCAGCCTAAGACAGGGGGCCGGGGAGACCCAGTACTTC	CASSLRQGAGETQYF
TRBD1	TRBV7-9	.	TRBJ2-7	TGTGCCAGCAGCTCCAGGACAGGGATCAACGAGCAGTACTTC	CASSSRTGINEQYF
TRBD2	TRBV7-2	.	TRBJ2-7	TGTGCCAGCAGCCCGCAAGCGGGAGAGGTGGGGGAGCAGTACTTC	CASSPQAGEVGEQYF
TRBD1	TRBV6-5	.	TRBJ1-1	TGTGCCAGCGTTAGGACAGGGATTATTAACACTGAAGCTTTCTTT	CASVRTGIINTEAFF
.	TRBV7-2	.	TRBJ2-1	TGTGCCAGCAGCTTAGGGAATGGCGGGACTGGCAATGAGCAGTTCTTC	CASSLGNGGTGNEQFF
.	TRBV11-2	.	TRBJ1-1	TGTGCCAGCAGCACGATCCGGGGTAGGAACACTGAAGCTTTCTTT	CASSTIRGRNTEAFF
TRBD1	TRBV5-6	.	TRBJ1-2	TGTGCCAGCAGCTTGTTCGGGACAGGGGGGTATGGCTACACCTTC	CASSLFGTGGYGYTF
.	TRBV6-1	.	TRBJ1-1	TGTGCCAGCAGTGAAGCCTGGGCCAGGAACACTGAAGCTTTCTTT	CASSEAWARNTEAFF
.	TRBV12-5	.	TRBJ2-1	TGTGCTAGTGGCCGGCAGGGGAAGTCCTACAATGAGCAGTTCTTC	CASGRQGKSYNEQFF
.	TRBV11-1	.	TRBJ1-2	TGTGCCAGCAGCTATAAGACATTTAACTATGGCTACACCTTC	CASSYKTFNYGYTF
.	TRBV6-5	.	TRBJ1-2	TGTGCCAGCAGTTACGTGGTCGGGTCAGGGAAAGGCTACACCTTC	CASSYVVGSGKGYTF
.	TRBV30	.	TRBJ2-7	TGTGCCTGGAGTGTACCGGGATGGGGCTACGAGCAGTACTTC	CAWSVPGWGYEQYF
TRBD1	TRBV7-9	.	TRBJ2-1	TGTGCCAGCAGCACGTGGAGACATACCGGGACAGGGGGCAATAAGACCTACAATGAGCAGTTCTTC	CASSTWRHTGTGGNKTYNEQFF
TRBD1	TRBV18	once	TRBJ2-5	TGTGCCAGCTTAGGGACAGGGGCCCAAGAGACCCAGTACTTC	CASLGTGAQETQYF
TRBD1	TRBV27	.	TRBJ1-1	TGTGCCAGCGTTCAGGGGGCAGGCACTGAAGCTTTCTTT	CASVQGAGTEAFF
.	TRBV5-5	.	TRBJ1-5	TGTGCCAGCAGCTTGGGCCAGGGTCATCAGCCCCAGCATTTT	CASSLGQGHQPQHF
TRBD1	TRBV4-2	once	TRBJ1-5	TGTGCCAGCAGCCCTATTTTATTGGCCGGACAGGGAGGTCAGCCCCAGCATTTT	CASSPILLAGQGGQPQHF
.	TRBV30	.	TRBJ1-5	TGTGCCTGGAGCCCAACGGCGAGGCAGCCCCAGCATTTT	CAWSPTARQPQHF
TRBD2	TRBV7-2	.	TRBJ2-1	TGTGCCAGCAGCTTAATAAAACTAGCGGGGGACGACAATGAGCAGTTCTTC	CASSLIKLAGDDNEQFF
.	TRBV2	.	TRBJ2-2	TGTGCCAGCAGTCGACGGGAAACCGGGGAGCTGTTTTTT	CASSRRETGELFF
TRBD2	TRBV7-2	.	TRBJ2-7	TGTGCCAGCTTACACTCTAGCGGGCGCTCCTACGAGCAGTACTTC	CASLHSSGRSYEQYF
.	TRBV9	.	TRBJ2-5	TGTGCCAGCAGCGTAGGCTTAGCGGACCAAGAGACCCAGTACTTC	CASSVGLADQETQYF
TRBD2	TRBV6-5	.	TRBJ2-5	TGTGCCAGCAGACGGGGACTAGCGGAAAAAGAGACCCAGTACTTC	CASRRGLAEKETQYF
.	TRBV28	.	TRBJ1-1	TGTGCCAGCAGTCCCCCAACAGGGTTTATTGACACTGAAGCTTTCTTT	CASSPPTGFIDTEAFF
TRBD1	TRBV5-1	.	TRBJ1-3	TGCGCCAGTGCGACAGGGGGCCATGTCTCTGGAAACACCATATATTTT	CASATGGHVSGNTIYF
.	TRBV5-1	.	TRBJ2-1	TGCGCCAGCAGCTTGGCCTCGCGTAATGAGCAGTTCTTC	CASSLASRNEQFF
TRBD2	TRBV28	.	TRBJ2-1	TGTGCCAGTCGACTAGCGCTTCACCATGAGCAGTTCTTC	CASRLALHHEQFF
TRBD1	TRBV5-4	many	TRBJ2-1	TGTGCCAGCAGCACAGGGACAGGGCTTATCAATGAGCAGTTCTTC	CASSTGTGLINEQFF
.	TRBV28	.	TRBJ1-5	TGTGCCAGCAGGAGGGGGAGCAATCAGCCCCAGCATTTT	CASRRGSNQPQHF
TRBD1	TRBV15	.	TRBJ1-5	TGTGCCACCAGCAGAGCTACAGGGGGGACGCAGCCCCAGCATTTT	CATSRATGGTQPQHF
.	TRBV10-1	.	TRBJ2-1	TGCGCCAGCAGTGAAACTAGCATGGGCTACAATGAGCAGTTCTTC	CASSETSMGYNEQFF
TRBD1	TRBV5-1	.	TRBJ1-4	TGCGCCAGCAGCGTGGACAGGGGAGGTGAAAAACTGTTTTTT	CASSVDRGGEKLFF
TRBD1	TRBV19	.	TRBJ1-5	TGTGCCAGTAGTGTACAGGGGGGGCATCAGCCCCAGCATTTT	CASSVQGGHQPQHF
.	TRBV19	.	TRBJ2-7	TGTGCCAGTAGTAAAGGGGGAACCTACGAGCAGTACTTC	CASSKGGTYEQYF
.	TRBV14	.	TRBJ1-3	TGTGCCAGCAGCCAACAGGGCATGGGGCCCAGGTCCCCCATATATTTT	CASSQQGMGPRSPIYF
TRBD1	TRBV29-1	.	TRBJ1-1	TGCAGCGTACACAGGGGGAACACTGAAGCTTTCTTT	CSVHRGNTEAFF
.	TRBV5-1	.	TRBJ2-2	TGCGCCAGCAGCTTGGAGCAGGTTGACGGGGAGCTGTTTTTT	CASSLEQVDGELFF
.	TRBV7-2	.	TRBJ2-7	TGTGCCAGCAGTTCGTGGGCAGGGATCTACGAGCAGTACTTC	CASSSWAGIYEQYF
TRBD1	TRBV19	.	TRBJ2-2	TGTGCCAGTAGGCTAGACAGGGGGATCGGGGAGCTGTTTTTT	CASRLDRGIGELFF